This T cell receptor beta chain was identified during a study of T cells in Graves' hyperthyroidism and ophthalmopathy. Looking at the study overall: Staff took peripheral blood when the initial diagnosis was made, before any treatment began.

Duration under 3 months, a NOSPECS grade of at least 4, and a Clinical Activity Score of at least 3 characterized the ophthalmopathy patients. Concerning this clonotype itself: The antigen is unknown.

The CDR3 has 16 residues. V was cut by 0 bases and J by 4 bases, with 16 bases left in between. Germline assignment: CDR1 SGHRS and CDR2 YFSETQ. The study's findings and limits: Model predictions of ophthalmopathy came a median around 7.1 months before onset.

The TCR beta CDR3 regions underwent amplification using RNA transcripts as the source. Initially, a first-round RT-PCR of the TCR CDR3 employed the HTBI primer set. TCRdb used MiXCR to reprocess the multiplex PCR reads, holding one entry per CDR3 protein. The profile covers about 380,000 distinct CDR3 sequences, with around a sixth appearing a single time and roughly two fifths taken by the ten largest. This chain connects TRBV5-1 to TRBJ1-2; no reliable D call. The origin of this receptor is a man between 18 and 35 years old with Graves' ophthalmopathy. Sequenced: blood. CDR3 nucleotide sequence: TGCGCCAGCAGCTTGGCCAGCCCCGGGGAAGGCTATGGCTACACCTTC. It specifies CASSLASPGEGYGYTF.